This TCR beta chain was observed in a study of cytotoxic CD8 clonotypes in ibrutinib-treated CLL. Libraries were prepared by immunoSEQ multiplex PCR; TCRdb keeps only in-frame clonotypes and omits some of them. The sample gives about 300,000 clones, roughly 76% of which show up once; roughly 6% is in the top ten. The germline V gene encodes CDR1 LGHNA and CDR2 YSLEER. This CDR3 is built from 14 residues. V was clipped by 3 bases and J by 5 bases; unmatched bases: 5. The chain has TRBV4-3 and TRBJ2-5; 8 nucleotides match TRBD1. The sequence was collected from a human donor with chronic lymphocytic leukemia. The material sequenced was PBMCs, taken at disease progression, from a patient treated with ibrutinib. DNA for the CDR3: TGCGCCAGCAGCCAGGACAGGGCGATGGAGACCCAGTACTTC. This gives the protein CASSQDRAMETQYF.